This entry features one T cell receptor (beta chain) sequence. CD8+ and CD4+ T cells from blood underwent TCR beta sequencing, which was carried out in a high-throughput format. Healthy donors were controls matched for age and sex. Both CD4+ and CD8+ T cells were negatively isolated, and TEMRA cells underwent FACS enrichment. This record comes from a study of CD8 T cells in Susac syndrome. Deletions cut 2 bases from V and 14 bases from J, with 18 bases between. Germline lookup yields CDR1 LGHDT and CDR2 YNNKEL (reference sequence). The CDR3 runs 14 residues. Reverse transcription of roughly 0.45 to 1 ug RNA was performed with random hexamers. By means of immunoSEQ multiplex PCR, TCR beta CDR3 spanning 54 Vbeta and 13 Jbeta underwent amplification. TCRdb independently ran MiXCR on the immunoSEQ multiplex PCR reads; one entry per CDR3 protein. The sample contains around 200,000 distinct CDR3 sequences, around 95% of which appear only once.

The origin of this receptor is a human donor in good health. This rearrangement joins TRBV3-1 to TRBJ1-4; tentative D call: TRBD1 (5 bases). The sample consisted of CD4+ T cells from PBMCs. The CDR3 DNA reads TGTGCCAGCAGCCAACAGGGACTTGAAAAAGGGCTGTTTTTT. This encodes CASSQQGLEKGLFF.